This TCR beta chain was sequenced during a study of vaccination effects on CD4 cells after COVID-19. Sequencing followed a ViraFEST assay step that expanded antigen-specific CD4+ T cells with viral peptide pools. Culture proceeded for nine to eleven days, and CD4+ T cells were then isolated. Infection with SARS-CoV-2 occurred in the person between March and December 2020, and PCR confirmed it. Days 3 and 7 were when half the medium was replaced with IL-2 medium. Comment on this clone: Antigen: not known.

Study results and caveats: New vaccine-induced clones dominated convalescents' post-vaccine spike-reactive clones.

Method: immunoSEQ multiplex PCR; TCRdb's copy keeps in-frame clones and lacks some. The repertoire holds around 19,000 clones, around 74% seen once, with approximately 38% in the top ten. Losses at the gene ends were 5 bases for V and 6 bases for J; bases not matched to a gene: 11. CDR3 size: 15 residues. The germline CDR1 and CDR2 sequences are MNHEY and SMNVEV (reference sequence). This TCR was recovered from a human donor who had a prior SARS-CoV-2 infection. The sample here was CD4+ T cells from PBMCs cultured with a peptide pool, taken before COVID-19 vaccination. The gene calls are TRBV27 and TRBJ2-7; 9 nucleotides match TRBD2. The CDR3 region has the DNA TGTGCCAGCAGTCCCCGATTTAGCGGGGGTGTCGAGCAGTACTTC. Translation gives CASSPRFSGGVEQYF.